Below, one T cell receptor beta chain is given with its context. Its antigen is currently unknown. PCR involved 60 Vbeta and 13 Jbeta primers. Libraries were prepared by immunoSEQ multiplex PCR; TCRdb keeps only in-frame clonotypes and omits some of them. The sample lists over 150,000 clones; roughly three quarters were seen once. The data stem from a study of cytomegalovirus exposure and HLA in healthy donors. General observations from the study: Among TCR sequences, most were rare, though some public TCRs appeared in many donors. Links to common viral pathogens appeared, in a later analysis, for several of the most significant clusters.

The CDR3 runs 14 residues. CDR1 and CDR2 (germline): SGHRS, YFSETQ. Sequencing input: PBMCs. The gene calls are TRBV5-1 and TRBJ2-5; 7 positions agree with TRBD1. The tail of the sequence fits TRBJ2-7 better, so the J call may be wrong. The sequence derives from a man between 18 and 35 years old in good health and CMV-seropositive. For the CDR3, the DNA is TGCGCCAGCAGCCTAACAGGGGACCCCTACGAGCAGTACTTC. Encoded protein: CASSLTGDPYEQYF.